This T cell receptor beta chain comes out of a study of cytomegalovirus exposure and HLA in healthy donors. Whole-study context: A prior study identified 110 million or so unique TCR beta sequences from about 200 million T cells. When 300 to 500 donors were genotyped, about 80% of them were found to fall in the Caucasian-associated ancestry cluster. Overall study results and limits: Roughly uniform sequencing depth across donors was assumed, possibly incorrectly.

For the donor in question, CMV serostatus went unrecorded. This PCR relied on a set of 60 Vbeta primers and 13 Jbeta primers. The repertoire was sequenced with immunoSEQ multiplex PCR; TCRdb's copy has only in-frame clones and lacks some. In the table there are around 20,000 clones, about four fifths of which are singletons. The germline gives CDR1 SGHRS, CDR2 YFSETQ. V was pared by 4 bases and J by 3 bases, with 3 bases of the junction left unmatched. The CDR3 has 13 amino acids. As concerns this clone: Antigen unknown.

This clonotype was obtained from a human donor in good health. The chain carries TRBV5-1 and TRBJ2-5; 7 bases agree with TRBD1. Sequencing was done on a sample of PBMCs. CDR3 residues: CASSGDREETQYF. The CDR3 nucleotides read TGCGCCAGCAGCGGCGACAGGGAAGAGACCCAGTACTTC.